A selection of T cell receptor beta chains follows, all from one sample in a study of blood T cells in healthy people across ages. TCRdb re-analysed the 5' RACE reads in MiXCR, keeping a single row per CDR3 protein. There are over a million distinct CDR3 sequences in the sample; 35% to 45% occur only once, and roughly 7.7% lies in the top ten. The sequenced material came from blood. Receptors originate from a woman under 30 in good health. Each CDR3 is given without its conserved first and last residue. A D gene is named only where the DNA matches it firmly.

D gene,J gene,V gene,CDR3 protein
TRBD2,TRBJ2-3,TRBV7-6,ASSLVSGGTTDTQY
TRBD1,TRBJ2-1,TRBV12-3/TRBV12-4,ASSTRGSYNNEQF
TRBD1,TRBJ2-1,TRBV12-3/TRBV12-4,ASSLDRQGRYNEQF
TRBD1,TRBJ2-2,TRBV9,ASNWTGGNTGELF
TRBD2,TRBJ2-1,TRBV20-1,SARDLGGSSYNEQF
TRBD1,TRBJ2-7,TRBV27,ASSSTDRIPYEQY
.,TRBJ2-5,TRBV20-1,SARSLDIQTQY
.,TRBJ2-4,TRBV24-1,ATSDLRVLAKNIQY
.,TRBJ2-6,TRBV5-1,ASRTAFSGANVLT
.,TRBJ1-5,TRBV12-3/TRBV12-4,ASSLKSHSNQPQH
.,TRBJ1-2,TRBV27,ASSFGDLYGYT